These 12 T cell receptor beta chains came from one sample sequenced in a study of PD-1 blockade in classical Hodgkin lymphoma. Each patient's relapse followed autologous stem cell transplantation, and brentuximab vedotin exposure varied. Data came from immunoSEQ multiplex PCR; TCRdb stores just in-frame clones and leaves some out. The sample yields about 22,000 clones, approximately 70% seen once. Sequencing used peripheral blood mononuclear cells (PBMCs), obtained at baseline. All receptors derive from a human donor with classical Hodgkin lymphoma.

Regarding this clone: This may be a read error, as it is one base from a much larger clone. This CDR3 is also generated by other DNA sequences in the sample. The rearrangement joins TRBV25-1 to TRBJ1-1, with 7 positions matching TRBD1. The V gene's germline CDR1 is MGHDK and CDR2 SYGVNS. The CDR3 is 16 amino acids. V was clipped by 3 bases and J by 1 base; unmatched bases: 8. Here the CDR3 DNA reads TGTGCCAGCAGTGAGTGGAGGCAGGGGGGGAACACTGAAGCTTTCTTT. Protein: CASSEWRQGGNTEAFF.

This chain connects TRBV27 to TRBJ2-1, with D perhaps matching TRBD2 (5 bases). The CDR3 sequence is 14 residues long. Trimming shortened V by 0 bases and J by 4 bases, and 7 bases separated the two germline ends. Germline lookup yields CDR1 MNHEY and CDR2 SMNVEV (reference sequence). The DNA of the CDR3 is TGTGCCAGCAGTTTATCGCGGGTATACAATGAGCAGTTCTTC. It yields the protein CASSLSRVYNEQFF.

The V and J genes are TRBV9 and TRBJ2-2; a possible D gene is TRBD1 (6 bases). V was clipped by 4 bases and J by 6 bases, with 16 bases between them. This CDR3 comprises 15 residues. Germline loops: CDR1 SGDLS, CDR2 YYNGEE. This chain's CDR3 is CASSKQGGDAGELFF. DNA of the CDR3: TGTGCCAGCAGCAAACAGGGTGGGGACGCCGGGGAGCTGTTTTTT.

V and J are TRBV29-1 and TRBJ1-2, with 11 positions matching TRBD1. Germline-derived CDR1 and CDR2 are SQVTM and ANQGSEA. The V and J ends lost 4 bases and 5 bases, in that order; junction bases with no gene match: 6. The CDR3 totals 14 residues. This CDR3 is CSVVGQGVLYGYTF. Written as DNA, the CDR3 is TGCAGCGTTGTGGGACAGGGGGTTCTTTATGGCTACACCTTC.

CDR3 region: CASIADRGRPNEQFF. CDR3 DNA: TGTGCCAGCATCGCGGACAGGGGGCGACCAAATGAGCAGTTCTTC. The chain uses TRBV5-6 and TRBJ2-1; 11 bases are shared with TRBD1. The CDR3 runs to 15 residues. J gave up 7 bases and V 6 bases, and 9 bases lay outside the gene matches. The germline CDR1 and CDR2 sequences are SGHDT and YYEEEE. The full variable domain, rest sourced from reference TRBV5-6 and TRBJ2-1, is DAGVTQSPTHLIKTRGQQVTLRCSPKSGHDTVSWYQQALGQGPQFIFQYYEEEERQRGNFPDRFSGHQFPNYSSELNVNALLLGDSALYLCASIADRGRPNEQFFGPGTRLTVL.

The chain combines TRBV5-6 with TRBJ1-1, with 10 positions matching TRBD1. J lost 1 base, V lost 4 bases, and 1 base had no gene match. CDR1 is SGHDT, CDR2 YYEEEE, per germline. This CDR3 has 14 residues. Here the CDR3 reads CASSRDRGNTEAFF. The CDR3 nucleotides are TGTGCCAGCAGCAGGGACAGGGGGAACACTGAAGCTTTCTTT.

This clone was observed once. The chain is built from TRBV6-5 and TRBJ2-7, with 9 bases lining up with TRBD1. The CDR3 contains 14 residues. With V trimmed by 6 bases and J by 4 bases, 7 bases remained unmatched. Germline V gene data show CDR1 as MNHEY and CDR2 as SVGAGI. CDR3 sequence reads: CASRRGQGLYEQYF. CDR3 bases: TGTGCCAGCAGGAGAGGACAGGGGTTGTACGAGCAGTACTTC.

CDR3 protein: CASSQSQGYEQYF. CDR3 nucleotides: TGCGCCAGCAGTCAATCGCAGGGGTACGAGCAGTACTTC. The rearrangement links TRBV23-1 to TRBJ2-7; D is perhaps TRBD1 (6 bases). TRBV23-1 is an ORF, and what it does is uncertain. This CDR3 is 13 amino acids long. The V and J ends lost 0 bases and 4 bases respectively, with 7 bases between them.

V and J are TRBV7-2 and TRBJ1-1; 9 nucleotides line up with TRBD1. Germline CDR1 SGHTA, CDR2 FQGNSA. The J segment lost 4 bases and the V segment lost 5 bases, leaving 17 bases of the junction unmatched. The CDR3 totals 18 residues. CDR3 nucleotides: TGTGCCAGCAGCCCCGGACAGGGGAGTTTTAGGGGCGGCACTGAAGCTTTCTTT. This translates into CASSPGQGSFRGGTEAFF.

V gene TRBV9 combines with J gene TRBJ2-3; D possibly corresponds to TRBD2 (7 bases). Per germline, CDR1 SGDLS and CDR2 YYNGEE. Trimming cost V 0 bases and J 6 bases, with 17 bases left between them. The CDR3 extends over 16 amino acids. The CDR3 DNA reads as TGTGCCAGCAGCGTAGTAGGGGGGGGACCGTCGGATACGCAGTATTTT. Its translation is CASSVVGGGPSDTQYF.

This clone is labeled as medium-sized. The CDR3 region is CASSPFGADNEQFF. CDR3 DNA sequence: TGTGCCAGCAGCCCGTTCGGGGCCGACAATGAGCAGTTCTTC. V and J are TRBV7-7 and TRBJ2-1; D may match TRBD1 or TRBD2 (5 bases each). CDR1 and CDR2 from the germline V gene are SSHAT and FNYEAQ (reference sequence). Trimming cost V 5 bases and J 5 bases, with 13 bases left between them. The length of the CDR3 is 14 residues.

The CDR3 DNA is TGTGCCACCTGGAACAGGGGCTATGGCTACACCTTC. It yields the protein CATWNRGYGYTF. This chain links TRBV28 with TRBJ1-2; 7 nucleotides align to TRBD1. The germline V gene has CDR1 MDHEN and CDR2 SYDVKM. This CDR3 has 12 amino acids. The ends lost 10 bases at V and 4 bases at J; junction bases unmatched: 6.